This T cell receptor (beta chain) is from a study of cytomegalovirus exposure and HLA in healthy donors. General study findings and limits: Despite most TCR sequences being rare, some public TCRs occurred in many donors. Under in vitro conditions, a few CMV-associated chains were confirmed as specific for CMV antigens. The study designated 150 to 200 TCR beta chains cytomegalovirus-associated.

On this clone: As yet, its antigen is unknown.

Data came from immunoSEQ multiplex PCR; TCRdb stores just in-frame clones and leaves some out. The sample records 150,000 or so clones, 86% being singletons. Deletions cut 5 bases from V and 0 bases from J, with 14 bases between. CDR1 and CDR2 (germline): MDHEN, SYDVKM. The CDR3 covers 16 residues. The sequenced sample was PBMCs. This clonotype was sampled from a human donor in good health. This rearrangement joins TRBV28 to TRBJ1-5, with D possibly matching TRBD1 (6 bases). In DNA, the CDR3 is TGTGCCAGCAGTGCGGGGGGAGGGGGTAGCAATCAGCCCCAGCATTTT. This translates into CASSAGGGGSNQPQHF.